What follows are 30 T cell receptor beta chains derived from one specimen sequenced in a study of shared clonotypes between healthy human individuals. TCRdb keeps only in-frame clones here, not all; method: immunoSEQ multiplex PCR. The repertoire has approximately 1,500,000 clones, approximately 98% of them found once; the top ten carry about 0.42%. Specimen: naive CD4+ T cells sorted from blood. Subset: CD45RA+ positively selected. Receptor source: a man aged 25 to 40 in good health.

This chain uses TRBV7-3 with TRBJ2-5, with a weak D call TRBD1 (6 bases). V dropped 3 bases and J dropped 8 bases, with 13 bases sitting between them. This CDR3 region has 13 residues. In germline, CDR1 is SGHTA, CDR2 FQGTGA. The CDR3 DNA sequence: TGTGCCAGCAGCTTCCCTGGACAGACCACCCAGTACTTC. Translating it yields CASSFPGQTTQYF.

The V and J genes are TRBV19 and TRBJ1-1, with D tentatively TRBD1 (6 bases). Germline V gives CDR1 LNHDA, CDR2 SQIVND (reference sequence). This CDR3 is built from 11 residues. The V end lost 1 base, the J end lost 12 bases, and 9 bases lay between the germline ends. The chain's CDR3 is CASSIGDRPFF. CDR3 in DNA: TGTGCCAGTAGTATAGGTGACAGGCCTTTCTTT.

V usage is TRBV5-1 and J usage is TRBJ1-1, with TRBD1 identical over 7 bases. CDR1 is SGHRS, CDR2 YFSETQ, per germline. J lost 1 base, V lost 3 bases, and 12 bases had no gene match. The CDR3 is made up of 17 amino acids. The CDR3 nucleotides read TGCGCCAGCAGCTCCCACAAGGGGGCAGTACGGAACACTGAAGCTTTCTTT. It specifies CASSSHKGAVRNTEAFF.

This chain links TRBV19 with TRBJ2-2, with D unclear. Germline values: CDR1 LNHDA, CDR2 SQIVND (reference sequence). The CDR3 totals 15 residues. Trimming took 6 bases from V and 5 from J, leaving 16 bases between them. The CDR3 nucleotides read TGTGCCAGTAGCTTTCGGACCCAGGTTACCGGGGAGCTGTTTTTT. Protein sequence: CASSFRTQVTGELFF.

The V gene is TRBV10-3, the J gene TRBJ2-5, with TRBD2 matching over 16 bases. Germline V lookup: CDR1 ENHRY, CDR2 SYGVKD. The ends lost 6 bases at V and 4 bases at J; junction bases unmatched: 2. The CDR3 is 15 residues long. CDR3 protein: CAIRGLAGGSETQYF. In DNA form, the CDR3 reads TGTGCCATCAGGGGACTAGCGGGAGGGTCAGAGACCCAGTACTTC.

Comment on this clone: Different DNA sequences within this sample yield the same CDR3. The CDR3 region is CASSSNQPQHF. The CDR3 DNA is TGTGCCAGCAGCTCCAATCAGCCCCAGCATTTT. The rearrangement joins TRBV6-6 to TRBJ1-5; D remains ambiguous. Trimming cost V 6 bases and J 3 bases, with 3 bases left between them. This CDR3 has 11 residues. Germline V gene sequence: CDR1 MNHNY, CDR2 SVGAGI (reference sequence).

The rearrangement joins TRBV28 to TRBJ2-1, with D unclear. Germline V gene sequence: CDR1 MDHEN, CDR2 SYDVKM. This CDR3 is built from 13 residues. The V end was cut by 5 bases, the J end by 9 bases, with 14 bases between. This chain's CDR3 is CASSLTTTGEQFF. As DNA, the CDR3 is TGTGCCAGCAGTCTCACGACAACCGGTGAGCAGTTCTTC.

The chain couples TRBV14 to TRBJ2-2; D perhaps matches TRBD2 (5 bases). The CDR3 totals 14 residues. Germline V gene data show CDR1 as SGHDN and CDR2 as FVKESK. The V and J ends lost 0 bases and 11 bases respectively, with 13 bases between them. The CDR3 DNA is TGTGCCAGCAGCCAAGAACAGTGGGAGTCTGAGCTGTTTTTT. Protein product: CASSQEQWESELFF.

The chain links TRBV28 to TRBJ2-4, with no clear D. The ends were cut back, 2 bases at V and 0 bases at J, with 8 bases in the middle. This CDR3 contains 15 residues. Germline V gene data show CDR1 as MDHEN and CDR2 as SYDVKM. In DNA form, the CDR3 reads TGTGCCAGCAGTTTACCCTATCTAGCCAAAAACATTCAGTACTTC. Amino acid sequence: CASSLPYLAKNIQYF.

The J gene is TRBJ2-3, the V gene TRBV6-5, with 10 positions matching TRBD2. V dropped 2 bases and J dropped 6; count of bases not matched to a gene: 5. The germline gives CDR1 MNHEY, CDR2 SVGAGI. The CDR3 is made up of 15 amino acids. The CDR3 region is CASSYAAGGPDTQYF. DNA for the CDR3: TGTGCCAGCAGTTACGCAGCGGGAGGGCCGGATACGCAGTATTTT.

The chain employs TRBV5-4 and TRBJ2-7, with D perhaps given as TRBD1 or TRBD2 (5 bases each). This CDR3 region has 14 residues. The V gene's germline CDR1 is SGHNT and CDR2 YYREEE (reference sequence). V was clipped by 0 bases and J by 7 bases, with 14 bases between them. The CDR3 DNA reads as TGTGCCAGCAGCTTGGGGGACCGAGGGCGAGAGCAGTACTTC. It translates to CASSLGDRGREQYF.

The chain employs TRBV18 and TRBJ2-1; the D is unclear. The CDR3 is 15 residues long. Germline CDR1 KGHSH, CDR2 LQKENI. V gave up 1 base and J gave up 7 bases, with 14 bases separating them. The CDR3 protein is CASSPLSLRINEQFF. The CDR3 bases are TGTGCCAGCTCACCACTTAGCTTGCGGATTAATGAGCAGTTCTTC.

The genes are TRBV9 and TRBJ2-6, with D uncertain. This CDR3 contains 17 residues. With 4 bases removed from V and 0 bases from J, the gap between germline ends came to 14 bases. The germline gives CDR1 SGDLS, CDR2 YYNGEE. The CDR3 bases are TGTGCCAGCAGCTTCCGTGTGGGTAGCTCTGGGGCCAACGTCCTGACTTTC. It specifies CASSFRVGSSGANVLTF.

J is TRBJ2-7 and V is TRBV5-1; TRBD2 matches at 7 bases. The ends lost 0 bases at V and 3 bases at J; junction bases unmatched: 9. CDR3 size: 16 residues. Germline V gives CDR1 SGHRS, CDR2 YFSETQ. CDR3 sequence (DNA): TGCGCCAGCAGCTTGGAGAGACTAGCAGGAATCTACGAGCAGTACTTC. It yields the protein CASSLERLAGIYEQYF. The variable domain in full, with the rest retrieved from reference TRBV5-1 and TRBJ2-7, is KAGVTQTPRYLIKTRGQQVTLSCSPISGHRSVSWYQQTPGQGLQFLFEYFSETQRNKGNFPGRFSGRQFSNSRSEMNVSTLELGDSALYLCASSLERLAGIYEQYFGPGTRLTVT.

The genes are TRBV28 and TRBJ2-7, with no clear D. Germline V gene sequence: CDR1 MDHEN, CDR2 SYDVKM. V was cut by 2 bases and J by 0 bases, with 17 bases left in between. CDR3 size: 17 residues. The CDR3, as DNA: TGTGCCAGCAGTTTAATTCTAATAGTCCCCAACTCCTACGAGCAGTACTTC. Translation: CASSLILIVPNSYEQYF.

This sequence joins TRBV10-3 and TRBJ2-1; possible D gene TRBD2, 5 bases. The CDR3 covers 20 residues. Germline-derived CDR1 and CDR2 are ENHRY and SYGVKD. V lost 5 bases to trimming and J lost 0 bases, with 26 bases between them. The CDR3 DNA sequence: TGTGCCATCAGTCATACGTCTCCCTCTACTAGGAGCGACTCCTACAATGAGCAGTTCTTC. The encoded protein is CAISHTSPSTRSDSYNEQFF.

The rearrangement joins TRBV11-2 to TRBJ1-1, with 7 bases fitting TRBD1. Losses at the gene ends were 7 bases for V and 1 base for J; bases not matched to a gene: 9. This CDR3 is built from 15 residues. In germline, CDR1 is SGHAT, CDR2 FQNNGV. In DNA, the CDR3 is TGTGCCAGCACCATAAGGGGGCGGGAGAACACTGAAGCTTTCTTT. Its translation is CASTIRGRENTEAFF.

This clone was seen once. V is TRBV6-6 and J is TRBJ2-2, with 7 bases matching TRBD2. The V gene end was trimmed by 7 bases and the J gene end by 7 bases; junction bases not matched to a gene: 9. In germline, CDR1 is MNHNY, CDR2 SVGAGI (reference sequence). The CDR3 is made up of 14 amino acids. CDR3 protein: CASTNGASGGELFF. In DNA form, the CDR3 reads TGTGCCAGCACCAACGGGGCTAGCGGCGGGGAGCTGTTTTTT.

This chain uses TRBV18 with TRBJ1-1, with a weak D call TRBD1 (5 bases). The CDR3 sequence is 15 residues long. In germline, CDR1 is KGHSH, CDR2 LQKENI. Trimming removed 6 bases from V and 0 bases from J, with 14 bases in between. DNA of the CDR3: TGTGCCAGCTCTCCCCAGGACACGTTGAACACTGAAGCTTTCTTT. Protein sequence: CASSPQDTLNTEAFF.

This clone showed up just once. The chain carries TRBV29-1 and TRBJ2-7; TRBD2 matches at 8 bases. The CDR3 has 14 amino acids. Germline CDR1 is SQVTM and CDR2 is ANQGSEA. V lost 3 bases to trimming and J lost 5 bases; unmatched junction nucleotides: 9. In DNA form, the CDR3 reads TGCAGCGTTGAGTTGGCGGGAGGCAGGGACGAGCAGTACTTC. The encoded protein is CSVELAGGRDEQYF.

The chain recombines TRBV2 with TRBJ2-1; 9 bases are a match to TRBD2. The CDR3 runs to 13 residues. J was trimmed by 6 bases and V by 7 bases; bases with no gene match: 4. Germline V CDR1 and CDR2: SNHLY, FYNNEI. CDR3 bases: TGTGCCAGCAAGCCTAGCGGGGCCAATGAGCAGTTCTTC. Amino acid sequence: CASKPSGANEQFF.

The rearrangement uses TRBV25-1 and TRBJ2-7; D might be TRBD2 (5 bases). Germline lookup yields CDR1 MGHDK and CDR2 SYGVNS. V shed 4 bases and J shed 0 bases, with 10 bases lying between them. The CDR3 length is 14 residues. The CDR3 reads CASSAPGSSYEQYF. CDR3 DNA: TGTGCCAGCAGTGCTCCGGGGAGCTCCTACGAGCAGTACTTC.

V gene TRBV5-5 combines with J gene TRBJ2-7; D gene ambiguous. This CDR3 comprises 13 residues. The germline V gene has CDR1 SGHKS and CDR2 YYEKEE (reference sequence). V was cut by 0 bases and J by 3 bases, with 7 bases left in between. CDR3 amino acids: CASSLDSDYEQYF. CDR3 coding DNA: TGTGCCAGCAGCTTGGATTCAGACTACGAGCAGTACTTC.

This clone was seen a single time. The chain has TRBV9 and TRBJ2-3; D is perhaps TRBD1 (5 bases). CDR1 is SGDLS and CDR2 is YYNGEE in the germline V gene. CDR3 length: 16 residues. Between the trimmed V and J ends, which lost 1 base and 0 bases, there was a span of 12 bases. The CDR3 here is CASSVSPQVSTDTQYF. The CDR3 nucleotides read TGTGCCAGCAGCGTAAGTCCACAGGTTAGCACAGATACGCAGTATTTT.

The V and J genes are TRBV28 and TRBJ2-7; D is possibly TRBD1 (6 bases). The germline CDR1 and CDR2 sequences are MDHEN and SYDVKM. This CDR3 has 15 residues. Trimming pared 6 bases from V and 3 bases from J, leaving 18 bases between. This CDR3 reads CASSQNLAQGYEQYF. Written as DNA, the CDR3 is TGTGCCAGCAGCCAAAACCTCGCACAGGGCTACGAGCAGTACTTC.

V is TRBV4-2 and J is TRBJ1-1; D not resolved. Germline V gives CDR1 LGHNA, CDR2 YNFKEQ. Trimming stripped 0 bases from V and 1 base from J, with 6 bases between. The CDR3 covers 14 residues. CDR3 region: CASSQDLRNTEAFF. The CDR3 coding sequence is TGTGCCAGCAGCCAAGATCTGAGGAACACTGAAGCTTTCTTT.

The J gene is TRBJ2-2, the V gene TRBV6-5; D call uncertain. This CDR3 region has 12 residues. Germline assignment: CDR1 MNHEY and CDR2 SVGAGI. Trimming shortened V by 4 bases and J by 7 bases, and 7 bases separated the two germline ends. The CDR3 here is CASSFLRGELFF. The CDR3 region has the DNA TGTGCCAGCAGTTTCTTGCGCGGGGAGCTGTTTTTT.

The rearrangement uses TRBV18 and TRBJ1-5; unclear D gene. Germline V gene data show CDR1 as KGHSH and CDR2 as LQKENI. Deletions cut 6 bases from V and 6 bases from J, with 12 bases between. The CDR3 totals 13 residues. CDR3 in DNA: TGTGCCAGCTCCGCGAGCGCGGTTCAGCCCCAGCATTTT. Encoded protein: CASSASAVQPQHF.

The chain links TRBV19 to TRBJ2-7; D might be TRBD1 (5 bases). The CDR3 is 13 residues long. V lost 5 bases and J 2 bases, leaving 10 bases between the germline ends. From germline, CDR1 is LNHDA and CDR2 SQIVND (reference sequence). CDR3 sequence (DNA): TGTGCCAGTAGTGCAAGGGGCCCCTACGAGCAGTACTTC. It specifies CASSARGPYEQYF.

The V and J genes are TRBV19 and TRBJ2-5, with TRBD2 matching over 13 bases. V was pared by 9 bases and J by 2 bases, with 6 bases of the junction left unmatched. The CDR3 covers 15 residues. CDR1 and CDR2 from the germline V gene are LNHDA and SQIVND (reference sequence). The CDR3 DNA follows: TGTGCCAGCCAACCGGGACTAGCGGGGCAAGAGACCCAGTACTTC. It is translated as CASQPGLAGQETQYF.